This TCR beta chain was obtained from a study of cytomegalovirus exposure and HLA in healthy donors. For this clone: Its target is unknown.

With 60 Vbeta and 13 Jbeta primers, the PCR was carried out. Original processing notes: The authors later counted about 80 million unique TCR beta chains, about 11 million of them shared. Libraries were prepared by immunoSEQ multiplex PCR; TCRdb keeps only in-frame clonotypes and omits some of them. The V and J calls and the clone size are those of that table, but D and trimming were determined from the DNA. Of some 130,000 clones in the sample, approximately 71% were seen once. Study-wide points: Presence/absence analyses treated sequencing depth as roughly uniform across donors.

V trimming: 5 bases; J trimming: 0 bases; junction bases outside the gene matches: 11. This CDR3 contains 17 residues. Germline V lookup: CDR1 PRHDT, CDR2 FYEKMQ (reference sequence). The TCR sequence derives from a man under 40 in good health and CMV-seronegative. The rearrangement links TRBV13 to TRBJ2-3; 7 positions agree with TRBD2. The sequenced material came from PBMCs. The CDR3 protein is CASSAFASGESTDTQYF. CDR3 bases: TGTGCCAGCAGCGCCTTCGCTAGCGGAGAGAGCACAGATACGCAGTATTTT.